One sample yielded the 14 T cell receptor beta chains listed below, sequenced in a study of shared clonotypes between healthy human individuals (dated by TCRdb to about 2020). Library prep was done by the immunoSEQ multiplex PCR assay. TCRdb holds this immuneACCESS table with in-frame rearrangements only. Some clones are missing; in checked studies, unresolved V genes explain under half, and the rest has no known cause. For this sample there are 2.3 million or so clones; over 90% appear just once. Clones ranked in the top ten supply about 0.37% of the sample. The sample was naive CD4+ T cells from PBMCs. The cell subset or site label, read with the paper, signifies: CD45RA+ positively selected. These receptors all come from a man aged 18 to 30 in good health. Some clones in this sample may be carry-over from other donors' samples.

A single count supports this clone. This chain connects TRBV27 to TRBJ1-5, with D hard to call. The V and J ends lost 4 bases and 1 base respectively, with 23 bases between them. This CDR3 is 19 amino acids long. Germline CDR1 reads MNHEY; CDR2 reads SMNVEV (reference sequence). The CDR3 here is CASSSYPWGGLRSNQPQHF. The CDR3 DNA follows: TGTGCCAGCAGTTCCTACCCCTGGGGAGGGCTAAGAAGCAATCAGCCCCAGCATTTT.

The chain combines TRBV28 with TRBJ1-4; TRBD1 matches at 8 bases. CDR1 MDHEN and CDR2 SYDVKM come from the germline V gene. This CDR3 region has 14 residues. V was clipped by 5 bases and J by 6 bases; unmatched bases: 5. The CDR3 here is CASSDRGSDEKLFF. For the CDR3, the DNA is TGTGCCAGCAGTGACAGGGGTTCGGATGAAAAACTGTTTTTT.

This clone appeared a single time. The rearrangement joins TRBV7-2 to TRBJ2-2; D is perhaps TRBD1 (6 bases). V lost 2 bases and J 6 bases, leaving 13 bases between the germline ends. There are 15 residues in the CDR3. Germline V lookup: CDR1 SGHTA, CDR2 FQGNSA. The DNA for the CDR3 is TGTGCCAGCAGCTTACGGCCAGGGGTACCCGGGGAGCTGTTTTTT. This encodes CASSLRPGVPGELFF.

This chain uses TRBV5-1 with TRBJ2-7, with 10 positions matching TRBD1. The CDR3 sequence is 16 residues long. Germline CDR1 SGHRS, CDR2 YFSETQ. V lost 3 bases and J lost 1; bases outside the gene matches: 7. This chain's CDR3 is CASSYLTGGKSYEQYF. The CDR3 DNA reads TGCGCCAGCAGCTACCTGACAGGGGGCAAATCCTACGAGCAGTACTTC.

About this clone itself: Other DNA sequences in the sample encode the same CDR3. The chain recombines TRBV5-5 with TRBJ1-5; 7 bases are a match to TRBD1. The CDR3 sequence is 14 residues long. Per germline, CDR1 SGHKS and CDR2 YYEKEE (reference sequence). Trimming cost V 5 bases and J 2 bases; bases outside gene matches: 4. CDR3 in amino acids: CASSPTGGNQPQHF. In DNA form, the CDR3 reads TGTGCCAGCAGTCCAACAGGGGGCAATCAGCCCCAGCATTTT.

The chain joins TRBV9 to TRBJ2-1; tentatively, D is TRBD2 (5 bases). CDR3 size: 13 residues. V lost 8 bases and J 8 bases, leaving 17 bases between the germline ends. Germline CDR1 is SGDLS and CDR2 is YYNGEE. Written as DNA, the CDR3 is TGTGCCAGTTCCCGATCGACGAGGGATGAGCAGTTCTTC. Amino acids: CASSRSTRDEQFF.

The chain is built from TRBV4-1 and TRBJ1-3; D is possibly TRBD1 (5 bases). Germline V CDR1 and CDR2: MGHRA, YSYEKL. V was trimmed by 1 base and J by 3 bases, leaving 10 bases between them. CDR3 length equals 15 residues. As DNA, the CDR3 is TGCGCCAGCAGCCAAGGATGGGGGGTTGGAAACACCATATATTTT. It codes for CASSQGWGVGNTIYF.

The chain links TRBV19 to TRBJ2-6; D call uncertain. V shed 2 bases and J shed 0 bases, with 5 bases lying between them. The V gene's germline CDR1 is LNHDA and CDR2 SQIVND (reference sequence). The CDR3 runs 15 residues. The CDR3, as DNA: TGTGCCAGTAGTATATATAGCTCTGGGGCCAACGTCCTGACTTTC. Its protein is CASSIYSSGANVLTF.

The chain carries TRBV6-1 and TRBJ1-2; D gene ambiguous. CDR1 is MNHNS, CDR2 SASEGT, per germline. There are 11 residues in the CDR3. Between the trimmed V and J ends, which lost 6 bases and 4 bases, there was a span of 6 bases. CDR3 sequence reads: CASSNSYGYTF. DNA of the CDR3: TGTGCCAGCAGCAACAGCTATGGCTACACCTTC.

V and J are TRBV5-4 and TRBJ2-2; D assignment may be TRBD1 or TRBD2 (5 bases each). The germline CDR1 and CDR2 sequences are SGHNT and YYREEE (reference sequence). Trimming cost V 3 bases and J 4 bases, with 10 bases left between them. The CDR3 covers 14 residues. CDR3 amino acids: CASSWDPSTGELFF. The CDR3 coding sequence is TGTGCCAGCAGCTGGGACCCAAGCACCGGGGAGCTGTTTTTT.

The J gene is TRBJ2-3, the V gene TRBV19; 7 bases are a match to TRBD1. The CDR3 loop spans 14 amino acids. CDR1 is LNHDA and CDR2 is SQIVND in the germline V gene (reference sequence). V lost 3 bases, J lost 6 bases, and 6 bases stayed unmatched. CDR3: CASSMPGQSDTQYF. The CDR3 DNA reads TGTGCCAGTAGTATGCCGGGACAGTCGGATACGCAGTATTTT.

To note about this clone: Other nucleotide sequences in the sample specify the same CDR3. The chain recombines TRBV7-9 with TRBJ2-1; TRBD2 aligns across 16 bases. This CDR3 is built from 16 residues. After removal of 5 bases from V and 7 bases from J, the junction contained 5 bases not matched to a gene. Germline CDR1 reads SEHNR; CDR2 reads FQNEAQ (reference sequence). The CDR3 here is CASSPGTSGRGNEQFF. CDR3 coding DNA: TGTGCCAGCAGCCCTGGGACTAGCGGGAGGGGGAATGAGCAGTTCTTC.

The chain carries TRBV12-5 and TRBJ2-7; D perhaps matches TRBD1 (6 bases). The CDR3 has 17 amino acids. The ends were cut back, 0 bases at V and 6 bases at J, with 21 bases in the middle. Germline V gene lookup returns CDR1 LGHNT and CDR2 FRNRAP. CDR3 sequence: CASGLVLFGQGFAEQYF. CDR3 nucleotides: TGTGCTAGTGGTTTGGTACTCTTCGGGCAGGGGTTCGCCGAGCAGTACTTC.

In this sample, this clone turned up a few times. This chain links TRBV10-3 with TRBJ2-7; 10 bases are a match to TRBD1. V dropped 6 bases and J dropped 2; count of bases not matched to a gene: 10. In germline, CDR1 is ENHRY, CDR2 SYGVKD. The CDR3 runs to 16 residues. The DNA of the CDR3 is TGTGCCATCAGCGACCCGGGACAGGGGAACCCCTACGAGCAGTACTTC. Translated, it gives CAISDPGQGNPYEQYF.